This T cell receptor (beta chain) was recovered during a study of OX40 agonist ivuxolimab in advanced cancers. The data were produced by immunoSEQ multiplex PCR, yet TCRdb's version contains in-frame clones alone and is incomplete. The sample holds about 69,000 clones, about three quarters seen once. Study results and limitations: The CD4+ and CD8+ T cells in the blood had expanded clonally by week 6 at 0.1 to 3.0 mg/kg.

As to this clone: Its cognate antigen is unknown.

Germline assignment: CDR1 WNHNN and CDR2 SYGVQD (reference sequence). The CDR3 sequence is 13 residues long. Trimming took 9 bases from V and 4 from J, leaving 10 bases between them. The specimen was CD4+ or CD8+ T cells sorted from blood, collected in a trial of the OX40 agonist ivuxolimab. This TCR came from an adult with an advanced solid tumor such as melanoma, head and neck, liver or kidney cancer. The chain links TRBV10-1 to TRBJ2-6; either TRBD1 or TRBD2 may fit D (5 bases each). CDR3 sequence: CARAGTGANVLTF. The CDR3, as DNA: TGCGCCAGGGCAGGGACCGGGGCCAACGTCCTGACTTTC.